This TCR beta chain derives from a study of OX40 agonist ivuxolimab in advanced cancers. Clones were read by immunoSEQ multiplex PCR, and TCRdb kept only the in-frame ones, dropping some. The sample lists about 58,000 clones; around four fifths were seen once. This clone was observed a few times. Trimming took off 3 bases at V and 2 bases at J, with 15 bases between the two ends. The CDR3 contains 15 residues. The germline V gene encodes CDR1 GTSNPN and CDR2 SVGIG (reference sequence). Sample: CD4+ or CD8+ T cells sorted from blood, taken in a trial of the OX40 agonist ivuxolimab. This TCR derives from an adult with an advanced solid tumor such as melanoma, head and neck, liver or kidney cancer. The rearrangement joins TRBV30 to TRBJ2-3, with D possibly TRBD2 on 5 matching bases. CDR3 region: CAWRVRRLLTDTQYF. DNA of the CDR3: TGTGCCTGGAGAGTAAGGAGGCTCCTCACAGATACGCAGTATTTT.